This passage covers 29 T cell receptor beta chains from one sample sequenced in a study of cytomegalovirus exposure and HLA in healthy donors (dated by TCRdb to about 2017). Library preparation used the immunoSEQ multiplex PCR assay. For the multiplex PCR, a mixture combining 60 forward primers for TCR Vbeta segments and 13 reverse primers for TCR Jbeta segments was used. Sourced from immuneACCESS, this table was stored by TCRdb with only in-frame sequences that have V and J called. A share of the clones is absent; for the studies checked, an unresolved V gene accounts for under half, and the remainder has no known explanation. For this sample the table gives roughly 97,000 clones, of which less than 10% were detected only once. The biggest ten clones account for 4.5% to 6% of the sample. Sequencing input: PBMCs. All receptors derive from a man aged 50 to 59 in good health and CMV-seropositive.

This clone was observed at least ten times. V gene TRBV7-9 combines with J gene TRBJ2-4; 9 bases match TRBD2. Unmatched junction bases numbered 7, after V lost 0 bases and J lost 7 bases. The germline gives CDR1 SEHNR, CDR2 FQNEAQ (reference sequence). The CDR3 is 16 residues long. The CDR3 bases are TGTGCCAGCAGCTTAGCCCTTAGCGGGAGTATGAACATTCAGTACTTC. It encodes CASSLALSGSMNIQYF.

This clone has more than one count but fewer than ten. This sequence joins TRBV30 and TRBJ2-1, with unresolved D. Germline-derived CDR1 and CDR2 are GTSNPN and SVGIG (reference sequence). Between the trimmed V and J ends, which lost 3 bases and 2 bases, there was a span of 14 bases. The CDR3 consists of 15 residues. Here the CDR3 reads CAWSKGASPYNEQFF. The CDR3 bases are TGTGCCTGGAGCAAAGGTGCTAGTCCCTACAATGAGCAGTTCTTC.

The rearrangement joins TRBV4-2 to TRBJ2-3, with 12 nucleotides matching TRBD1. This CDR3 spans 15 amino acids. Germline CDR1 is LGHNA and CDR2 is YNFKEQ. The V segment lost 3 bases and the J segment 7 bases; nucleotides outside the gene matches: 5. The chain's CDR3 is CASSQPGQGANTQYF. The CDR3 DNA follows: TGTGCCAGCAGCCAGCCGGGACAGGGGGCCAATACGCAGTATTTT.

V gene TRBV28 combines with J gene TRBJ1-2; weak D call: TRBD1 (5 bases). Trimming removed 8 bases at V and 1 base at J, with 11 bases between. CDR1 and CDR2 (germline): MDHEN, SYDVKM. The CDR3 loop spans 13 amino acids. CDR3 DNA sequence: TGTGCCAGCCTGCAGGGAAGTAACTATGGCTACACCTTC. Residues: CASLQGSNYGYTF.

The chain couples TRBV10-3 to TRBJ1-1, with 8 bases aligning to TRBD1. Germline CDR1 and CDR2: ENHRY and SYGVKD. J lost 5 bases, V lost 7 bases, and 9 bases had no gene match. There are 14 residues in the CDR3. The CDR3 here is CAIMGGQGRTEAFF. CDR3 nucleotide sequence: TGTGCCATCATGGGAGGACAGGGAAGGACTGAAGCTTTCTTT.

This chain joins TRBV7-2 and TRBJ2-1; 8 bases match TRBD1. CDR1 and CDR2 (germline): SGHTA, FQGNSA. The CDR3 consists of 12 residues. Germline trimming cut 6 bases from V and 9 bases from J; bases unmatched to any gene: 4. The CDR3 loop reads CASRGRGPEQFF. As DNA, the CDR3 is TGTGCCAGCAGGGGCAGGGGGCCTGAGCAGTTCTTC.

This clone was detected a few times. J is TRBJ1-4 and V is TRBV30; D is unclear. The ends were cut back, 2 bases at V and 7 bases at J, with 20 bases in the middle. CDR1 GTSNPN and CDR2 SVGIG come from the germline V gene (reference sequence). The CDR3 covers 16 residues. CDR3 bases: TGTGCCTGGAGTAAACCCCACATATTTCCAATTGAAAAACTGTTTTTT. Its translation is CAWSKPHIFPIEKLFF.

A few counts support this clone. This chain connects TRBV5-1 to TRBJ2-7; 8 bases match TRBD1. The ends lost 5 bases at V and 2 bases at J; junction bases unmatched: 6. The CDR3 covers 14 residues. Germline V CDR1 and CDR2: SGHRS, YFSETQ. CDR3 DNA sequence: TGCGCCAGCAGACTCGGGACAGGCACCTACGAGCAGTACTTC. This sequence encodes CASRLGTGTYEQYF.

This clone appeared a few times. The rearrangement joins TRBV7-3 to TRBJ1-2; D is possibly TRBD1 (6 bases). The CDR3 is 14 amino acids. CDR1 and CDR2 (germline): SGHTA, FQGTGA. V lost 5 bases, J lost 7 bases, and 17 bases lay in between. The CDR3 reads CASSTNPGVGGYTF. The DNA for the CDR3 is TGTGCCAGCAGCACCAACCCAGGGGTCGGTGGCTACACCTTC.

The CDR3, as DNA: TGTGCCAGCACCCTGGGAGGGAGCTACGAGCAGTACTTC. Translating gives CASTLGGSYEQYF. The chain carries TRBV6-6 and TRBJ2-7; 7 positions agree with TRBD2. The CDR3 length is 13 residues. Germline trimming cut 7 bases from V and 3 bases from J; bases unmatched to any gene: 6. The V gene's germline CDR1 is MNHNY and CDR2 SVGAGI (reference sequence).

This clone was observed a few times. V and J are TRBV7-2 and TRBJ1-2; 8 positions match TRBD1. The germline V gene has CDR1 SGHTA and CDR2 FQGNSA. This CDR3 spans 15 amino acids. V dropped 3 bases and J dropped 10; count of bases not matched to a gene: 13. The chain's CDR3 is CASSLMVGQVSDYTF. CDR3 nucleotide sequence: TGTGCCAGCAGCTTGATGGTGGGACAGGTTTCCGACTACACCTTC.

This clone was seen a few times. The chain carries TRBV5-7 and TRBJ2-5; D may be TRBD1 (7 bases). TRBV5-7 is designated an ORF whose function remains uncertain. V lost 0 bases and J 0 bases, leaving 12 bases between the germline ends. This CDR3 region has 16 residues. CDR3 in amino acids: CASSLETGRYQETQYF. DNA of the CDR3: TGTGCCAGCAGCTTGGAGACAGGGAGGTACCAAGAGACCCAGTACTTC.

The gene calls are TRBV5-1 and TRBJ2-7, with 7 bases aligning to TRBD1. The CDR3 length is 15 residues. Germline trimming cut 2 bases from V and 2 bases from J; bases unmatched to any gene: 7. Germline-derived CDR1 and CDR2 are SGHRS and YFSETQ. Here the CDR3 reads CASSFLGQLAYEQYF. In DNA, the CDR3 is TGCGCCAGCAGCTTCTTGGGACAGCTAGCCTACGAGCAGTACTTC. Full variable domain (missing parts from reference TRBV5-1 and TRBJ2-7): KAGVTQTPRYLIKTRGQQVTLSCSPISGHRSVSWYQQTPGQGLQFLFEYFSETQRNKGNFPGRFSGRQFSNSRSEMNVSTLELGDSALYLCASSFLGQLAYEQYFGPGTRLTVT.

The chain links TRBV6-1 to TRBJ1-2, with 8 bases lining up with TRBD1. Per the germline V gene, CDR1 is MNHNS and CDR2 is SASEGT. With 5 bases clipped from V and 1 base from J, the junction kept 3 bases outside the gene matches. CDR3 length: 14 amino acids. The CDR3 DNA is TGTGCCAGCAGTCTGGACAGGGATAACTATGGCTACACCTTC. This encodes CASSLDRDNYGYTF.

A few counts support this clone. The CDR3 region has the DNA TGCGCCAGCAGCTTGACGGGACAGGGGGTGTACGAGCAGTACTTC. The encoded protein is CASSLTGQGVYEQYF. V is TRBV5-1 and J is TRBJ2-7; 11 bases fit TRBD1. The germline CDR1 and CDR2 sequences are SGHRS and YFSETQ. The CDR3 length is 15 residues. Trimming took 1 base from V and 4 from J; bases not matched to a gene: 4.

J is TRBJ2-7 and V is TRBV7-2; 11 positions agree with TRBD2. Germline V CDR1 and CDR2: SGHTA, FQGNSA. After removal of 4 bases from V and 0 bases from J, the junction contained 2 bases not matched to a gene. This CDR3 has 15 amino acids. This CDR3 is CASSSGLAASYEQYF. The CDR3 nucleotides are TGTGCCAGCAGCTCGGGACTAGCGGCCTCCTACGAGCAGTACTTC.

CDR3 sequence: CASRLFLLAGTRGAHNEQFF. In DNA, the CDR3 is TGTGCAAGTCGCTTATTTCTTCTAGCGGGTACACGCGGGGCCCACAATGAGCAGTTCTTC. V gene TRBV12-2 combines with J gene TRBJ2-1; TRBD2 is taken as the D call from the table, unchecked against the DNA. TRBV12-2 is reported as a pseudogene. The CDR3 has 20 amino acids.

This clone has more than one count but fewer than ten. The chain employs TRBV5-1 and TRBJ1-1; 9 bases line up with TRBD1. The V segment lost 0 bases and the J segment 11 bases; nucleotides outside the gene matches: 11. The CDR3 has 15 residues. CDR1 SGHRS and CDR2 YFSETQ come from the germline V gene. The CDR3 protein is CASSLEPQGAAVAFF. The DNA of the CDR3 is TGCGCCAGCAGCTTGGAACCACAGGGGGCAGCGGTGGCTTTCTTT.

The chain carries TRBV4-2 and TRBJ2-5; 13 nucleotides match TRBD2. Germline CDR1 is LGHNA and CDR2 is YNFKEQ. V shed 5 bases and J 3 bases; nucleotides not matched to a gene: 6. The CDR3 spans 16 residues. The CDR3 coding sequence is TGTGCCAGCAGCTCTCCTGGACTAGCGGGAGAAGAGACCCAGTACTTC. It codes for CASSSPGLAGEETQYF.

V and J are TRBV5-5 and TRBJ1-1; a weak D match, TRBD1 (6 bases). The CDR3 extends over 15 amino acids. Trimming left V 4 bases short and J 5 bases short, with 18 bases between. Germline V lookup: CDR1 SGHKS, CDR2 YYEKEE (reference sequence). CDR3 sequence: CASSGDRRGGTEAFF. In nucleotides, the CDR3 is TGTGCCAGCAGCGGTGACAGGAGGGGAGGGACTGAAGCTTTCTTT.

The gene calls are TRBV7-2 and TRBJ1-2; D is unresolved. The CDR3 has 17 residues. Germline-derived CDR1 and CDR2 are SGHTA and FQGNSA. Trimming shortened V by 1 base and J by 0 bases, and 15 bases separated the two germline ends. CDR3 nucleotide sequence: TGTGCCAGCAGCTTAGTTGGAGGGAGAGGCGCTAACTATGGCTACACCTTC. The encoded protein is CASSLVGGRGANYGYTF.

This clone turned up a few times. The DNA for the CDR3 is TGTGCCAGTGGGACAGACGTTGGCATTCAGTACTTC. This sequence encodes CASGTDVGIQYF. V usage is TRBV2 and J usage is TRBJ2-4, with 7 bases matching TRBD1. The CDR3 runs to 12 residues. V lost 9 bases and J lost 9; bases outside the gene matches: 8. Germline loops: CDR1 SNHLY, CDR2 FYNNEI.

This clone has a handful of counts. The chain joins TRBV6-5 to TRBJ1-6; 8 nucleotides line up with TRBD1. Per the germline V gene, CDR1 is MNHEY and CDR2 is SVGAGI. J was trimmed by 6 bases and V by 5 bases; bases with no gene match: 3. The CDR3 is 14 residues long. The CDR3 region has the DNA TGTGCCAGCAGTCAGGGGGCGTTTAATTCACCCCTCCACTTT. Its protein is CASSQGAFNSPLHF.

The J gene is TRBJ2-3, the V gene TRBV4-1; 7 nucleotides align to TRBD1. The CDR3 has 15 amino acids. Trimming at V came to 5 bases and at J to 5 bases, leaving 10 bases not matched to a gene. Germline CDR1 reads MGHRA; CDR2 reads YSYEKL. CDR3 DNA sequence: TGCGCCAGCAGCTCGACAGGGAAGGATTTAGATACGCAGTATTTT. This translates into CASSSTGKDLDTQYF.

The V gene is TRBV28, the J gene TRBJ1-6; tentative D call: TRBD1 (6 bases). This CDR3 region has 15 residues. Looked up from germline, CDR1 is MDHEN and CDR2 is SYDVKM. V lost 3 bases, J lost 8 bases, and 14 bases lay in between. The CDR3 sequence is CASSLSRGNYSPLHF. CDR3 nucleotide sequence: TGTGCCAGCAGTTTGTCCAGGGGAAACTATTCACCCCTCCACTTT.

This clone has a handful of counts. The gene calls are TRBV15 and TRBJ1-5; D is undetermined. CDR1 is LNHNV, CDR2 YYDKDF, per germline (reference sequence). The V end was cut by 1 base, the J end by 4 bases, with 20 bases between. The CDR3 runs to 18 residues. The CDR3 DNA follows: TGTGCCACCAGCAGAGGCTCTAATACGGGGTCGGGAAATCAGCCCCAGCATTTT. Protein: CATSRGSNTGSGNQPQHF.

The V gene is TRBV18, the J gene TRBJ1-1; possibly TRBD1 for D (6 bases). Germline CDR1 is KGHSH and CDR2 is LQKENI. V shed 4 bases and J shed 3 bases, with 12 bases lying between them. CDR3 length: 14 amino acids. The DNA of the CDR3 is TGTGCCAGCTCACAACAGGACAGCTACACTGAAGCTTTCTTT. Protein product: CASSQQDSYTEAFF.

The rearrangement links TRBV6-5 to TRBJ2-1; tentative D call: TRBD2 (5 bases). Germline CDR1 and CDR2: MNHEY and SVGAGI. The CDR3 length is 15 residues. V gave up 6 bases and J gave up 2 bases, with 14 bases separating them. CDR3 amino acids: CASSPGLATYNEQFF. The CDR3 DNA sequence: TGTGCCAGCAGCCCTGGCTTAGCGACCTACAATGAGCAGTTCTTC.

This clone turned up a few times. The chain combines TRBV6-1 with TRBJ2-5; 9 bases line up with TRBD2. The CDR3 contains 14 residues. Trimming took 1 base from V and 13 from J; bases not matched to a gene: 10. Germline V gene lookup returns CDR1 MNHNS and CDR2 SASEGT. This CDR3 is CASSEGFGTSYPYF. The CDR3 DNA follows: TGTGCCAGCAGTGAAGGGTTTGGGACTAGCTACCCGTACTTC.